The present T cell receptor beta chain was sequenced within a study of cytomegalovirus exposure and HLA in healthy donors (dated 2017 in TCRdb). As for the study more broadly: The 700 or so repertoires of the first cohort and the 120 validation repertoires were produced on the same platform, according to a later analysis. High-throughput TCR immunosequencing, statistical association of individual TCRs with disease status, and machine learning were combined to predict cytomegalovirus infection status. The study aimed to test whether signatures of past pathogen exposure could be identified by cataloging public T cell receptors. Along with the approximately 600-subject first cohort, a separate validation cohort of over a hundred different subjects was used.

A word on this clone: Its antigen is not yet known. Per-nucleotide qualities are absent, and no much larger clonotype sits a single base away.

CDR1 and CDR2 were assigned from the germline V gene (reference sequence) as MNHEY and SMNVEV. The V end loses 8 bases and the J end loses 2 bases, and a stretch of 23 bases separates them. The CDR3 holds 17 amino acids from the cysteine to the phenylalanine. Only the CDR3 DNA stays, 51 bases, in frame from base 1. Donors formed part of the validation cohort, which comprised about 130 subjects and was distinct from the first cohort of under 850 subjects. What the authors observed across the whole study: Of the cluster scores, roughly 95% were above 0 in a later analysis, which found that TCRs clustered in the first cohort also tended to co-occur in the 120 or so validation repertoires. Cytomegalovirus status was reported to be diagnosed by the classifier with high specificity and sensitivity in both the original and validation cohorts. While some public TCRs were present in many individuals, most TCR sequences turned up only very rarely across donors. The authors suggested that the approach could potentially be extended to other disease states and immunological phenotypes. Three of the identified cytomegalovirus-associated TCR beta chains were confirmed in vitro to be specific for cytomegalovirus antigens. The study listed approximately 150 TCR beta chains as associated with cytomegalovirus. A later analysis had no HLA typing for the validation cohort, so co-occurrence there was scored across all 130 or so repertoires.

Library construction relied on the immunoSEQ multiplex PCR assay. In the authors' own workflow: A statistical classification framework was developed to diagnose cytomegalovirus status using the catalog of TCR beta chain sequences. TCRdb obtained this table from immuneACCESS and retained in-frame rearrangements with V and J assigned. These tables miss some clones; where compared with another copy, unresolved V genes account for less than half of the shortfall, and the remainder is unexplained. For V, J and clone size, that table is used; D and trimming come from the DNA. In this sample the table shows 150,000 to 200,000 clones, roughly 82% of which occur a single time. The top ten clonotypes cover about 7% of the sample.

This sequence was found in a young man in good health and CMV-seropositive. The rearranged segments are TRBV27 and TRBJ2-3; the best D guess is TRBD2, with 6 bases matching. The sequencing input was PBMCs. Read as DNA, the sequence is TGTGCCAGCCAATTCAAAGGTGGGGGAGGCCTCACAGATACGCAGTATTTT. This sequence encodes CASQFKGGGGLTDTQYF.